The next 15 T cell receptor beta chains were all read from a single sample in a study of blood T cell repertoires in COVID-19. The assay was immunoSEQ multiplex PCR, and TCRdb's table has in-frame clones only and misses some. Among some 330,000 clones, 88% were seen once, and the ten largest hold under 5%. The source material was peripheral blood. The receptors were gathered from a woman between 50 and 59 years old with active or convalescent COVID-19.

CDR3 region: CATSDPRSGTDTQYF. CDR3 nucleotide sequence: TGTGCCACCAGTGACCCCCGGTCTGGCACAGATACGCAGTATTTT. The V and J genes are TRBV24-1 and TRBJ2-3; D is undetermined. CDR1 and CDR2 from the germline V gene are KGHDR and SFDVKD. V was trimmed by 4 bases and J by 1 base, leaving 11 bases between them. The length of the CDR3 is 15 residues.

This chain connects TRBV7-2 to TRBJ2-6; a possible D gene is TRBD2 (6 bases). This CDR3 is built from 17 residues. V shed 1 base and J shed 0 bases, with 10 bases lying between them. The V gene's germline CDR1 is SGHTA and CDR2 FQGNSA. CDR3 sequence reads: CASSLGGGYSGANVLTF. CDR3 nucleotides: TGTGCCAGCAGCTTAGGTGGGGGGTACTCTGGGGCCAACGTCCTGACTTTC.

The rearrangement joins TRBV30 to TRBJ2-2; D possibly corresponds to TRBD1 (6 bases). Germline-derived CDR1 and CDR2 are GTSNPN and SVGIG (reference sequence). The ends were cut back, 0 bases at V and 4 bases at J, with 18 bases in the middle. The CDR3 loop spans 17 amino acids. CDR3 region: CAWSVIGAGAVTGELFF. The CDR3 region has the DNA TGTGCCTGGAGTGTAATAGGGGCAGGGGCGGTCACCGGGGAGCTGTTTTTT.

In regard to this clone: Within the sample, other DNA sequences also encode this same CDR3. The chain is built from TRBV9 and TRBJ2-1; 7 bases agree with TRBD2. V was clipped by 0 bases and J by 5 bases; unmatched bases: 2. The CDR3 sequence is 14 residues long. The germline gives CDR1 SGDLS, CDR2 YYNGEE. The CDR3 nucleotides are TGTGCCAGCAGCGTAGCGGGAGGAAACAATGAGCAGTTCTTC. Translation gives CASSVAGGNNEQFF.

The chain combines TRBV10-3 with TRBJ2-7; TRBD1 might be the D (6 bases). The CDR3 runs 17 residues. Trimming removed 0 bases at V and 2 bases at J, with 17 bases between. Germline CDR1 ENHRY, CDR2 SYGVKD. This CDR3 reads CAISESKDSGAAYEQYF. CDR3 nucleotide sequence: TGTGCCATCAGTGAGTCGAAGGACAGCGGAGCGGCCTACGAGCAGTACTTC.

V usage is TRBV4-3 and J usage is TRBJ1-6, with TRBD1 as a possible D gene (6 bases). Germline loops: CDR1 LGHNA, CDR2 YSLEER. Trimming took 3 bases from V and 5 from J, leaving 14 bases between them. CDR3 length equals 16 residues. The CDR3 loop reads CASSQNDRSHNSPLHF. In nucleotides, the CDR3 is TGCGCCAGCAGCCAGAACGACAGGTCCCATAATTCACCCCTCCACTTT.

The V and J genes are TRBV19 and TRBJ2-2; tentatively, D is TRBD2 (6 bases). The CDR3 runs to 13 residues. V lost 5 bases to trimming and J lost 3 bases, with 7 bases between them. In germline, CDR1 is LNHDA, CDR2 SQIVND (reference sequence). CDR3 DNA sequence: TGTGCCAGTAGTGAGCGGGACACCGGGGAGCTGTTTTTT. Protein: CASSERDTGELFF.

The chain has TRBV15 and TRBJ1-3; weak D call: TRBD1 (5 bases). This CDR3 region has 18 residues. V was pared by 0 bases and J by 1 base, with 16 bases between. Germline values: CDR1 LNHNV, CDR2 YYDKDF (reference sequence). Here the CDR3 reads CATSRDLGREGSGNTIYF. CDR3 bases: TGTGCCACCAGCAGAGATCTGGGCAGGGAAGGGTCTGGAAACACCATATATTTT. The entire variable domain, with the rest obtained from reference TRBV15 and TRBJ1-3, is as follows: DAMVIQNPRYQVTQFGKPVTLSCSQTLNHNVMYWYQQKSSQAPKLLFHYYDKDFNNEADTPDNFQSRRPNTSFCFLDIRSPGLGDTAMYLCATSRDLGREGSGNTIYFGEGSWLTVV.

This chain uses TRBV19 with TRBJ1-5; D is ambiguous. Germline V lookup: CDR1 LNHDA, CDR2 SQIVND (reference sequence). CDR3 length: 14 residues. The V and J ends lost 7 bases and 3 bases respectively, with 13 bases between them. CDR3 bases: TGTGCCAGTACCCCGCCAGGATTCAATCAGCCCCAGCATTTT. Encoded protein: CASTPPGFNQPQHF. Complete variable domain (other parts from reference TRBV19 and TRBJ1-5): DGGITQSPKYLFRKEGQNVTLSCEQNLNHDAMYWYRQDPGQGLRLIYYSQIVNDFQKGDIAEGYSVSREKKESFPLTVTSAQKNPTAFYLCASTPPGFNQPQHFGDGTRLSIL.

This chain uses TRBV3-1 (or the pseudogene TRBV3-2) with TRBJ1-1; D remains ambiguous. Trimming took off 4 bases at V and 6 bases at J, with 12 bases between the two ends. Germline V gene lookup returns CDR1 LGHDT and CDR2 YNNKEL (reference sequence). CDR3 size: 13 residues. The CDR3 sequence: CASSPTPRPEAFF. The CDR3 nucleotides are TGTGCCAGCAGCCCAACGCCGCGTCCTGAAGCTTTCTTT.

The chain links TRBV19 to TRBJ1-2; 7 nucleotides line up with TRBD1. Germline assignment: CDR1 LNHDA and CDR2 SQIVND (reference sequence). The CDR3 is 16 residues long. Trimming at V came to 5 bases and at J to 2 bases, leaving 11 bases not matched to a gene. The CDR3 sequence: CASSVNRDSNNYGYTF. The DNA for the CDR3 is TGTGCCAGTAGTGTGAACCGGGACAGCAACAACTATGGCTACACCTTC.

V gene TRBV9 combines with J gene TRBJ1-1, with D possibly being TRBD1 (5 bases). V lost 4 bases, J lost 3 bases, and 19 bases lay in between. The CDR3 contains 16 residues. Germline V gene lookup returns CDR1 SGDLS and CDR2 YYNGEE. In DNA, the CDR3 is TGTGCCAGCAGCCCAACCGGGAGTGGGGCGTACACTGAAGCTTTCTTT. Translation gives CASSPTGSGAYTEAFF.

The count of this clone is one. J is TRBJ2-7 and V is TRBV5-6, with a weak D call TRBD2 (7 bases). The CDR3 spans 16 residues. CDR1 is SGHDT, CDR2 YYEEEE, per germline. The V end was cut by 2 bases, the J end by 0 bases, with 15 bases between. The CDR3: CASSLEAGAASYEQYF. For the CDR3, the DNA is TGTGCCAGCAGCTTAGAGGCGGGGGCTGCCTCCTACGAGCAGTACTTC. Based on the CDR3 plus reference TRBV5-6 and TRBJ2-7, the full variable domain is DAGVTQSPTHLIKTRGQQVTLRCSPKSGHDTVSWYQQALGQGPQFIFQYYEEEERQRGNFPDRFSGHQFPNYSSELNVNALLLGDSALYLCASSLEAGAASYEQYFGPGTRLTVT.

This clone was seen just once. V gene TRBV19 combines with J gene TRBJ1-2; TRBD1 matches 8 bases. Germline-derived CDR1 and CDR2 are LNHDA and SQIVND (reference sequence). There are 16 residues in the CDR3. V lost 5 bases, J lost 2 bases, and 10 bases stayed unmatched. CDR3 nucleotides: TGTGCCAGTAGTCCTAACGGGAACAGGGGGAACTATGGCTACACCTTC. Its protein product is CASSPNGNRGNYGYTF. The variable domain in full, with the rest retrieved from reference TRBV19 and TRBJ1-2, is DGGITQSPKYLFRKEGQNVTLSCEQNLNHDAMYWYRQDPGQGLRLIYYSQIVNDFQKGDIAEGYSVSREKKESFPLTVTSAQKNPTAFYLCASSPNGNRGNYGYTFGSGTRLTVV.

Worth noting for this clone: An end of the junction differs from the germline gene, which may be a read error. The chain joins TRBV2 to TRBJ2-3; perhaps TRBD2 as D (5 bases). The germline V gene has CDR1 SNHLY and CDR2 FYNNEI. The CDR3 consists of 12 residues. CDR3 nucleotides: TGTGCCAGCAGTGTGAATGATTTGGCCAGCGGATTT. Its protein product is CASSVNDLASGF.